The rows below give T cell receptor beta chains drawn from one sample of a study of Graves' ophthalmopathy and Graves' hyperthyroidism. TCRdb independently ran MiXCR on the multiplex PCR reads; one entry per CDR3 protein. The data contain 1 million to 1.3 million distinct CDR3 sequences, roughly 35% of them singletons. Sequenced sample: peripheral blood or thyroid tissue (not recorded which). The receptors were sampled from an adult man with Graves' hyperthyroidism. CDR3s include the opening cysteine and the closing phenylalanine or tryptophan. D genes are given only for firm matches. Clone sizes are given selectively: once, few, many, or a class where the clone is expanded.

v_gene	j_gene	d_gene	abundance	CDR3aa	CDR3nt
TRBV10-3	TRBJ1-6	NA	NA	CAITEADNSPLHF	TGTGCCATCACGGAGGCAGATAATTCACCCCTCCACTTT
TRBV20-1	TRBJ1-1	NA	many	CSAKGVINTEAFF	TGCAGTGCTAAAGGGGTAATAAACACTGAAGCTTTCTTT
TRBV5-8	TRBJ2-5	TRBD2	few	CASSSRTSGGLTVQETQYF	TGTGCCAGCAGCTCCAGGACTAGCGGGGGGCTAACTGTACAAGAGACCCAGTACTTC
TRBV30	TRBJ1-4	NA	once	CAWRAAGWSEKLFF	TGTGCCTGGAGGGCGGCAGGGTGGAGTGAAAAACTGTTTTTT
TRBV12-3/TRBV12-4	TRBJ2-7	NA	few	CASSQGLLGEQYF	TGTGCCAGCAGTCAAGGACTCCTCGGCGAGCAGTACTTC
TRBV7-8	TRBJ2-7	NA	many	CASSLAPSGRAEQYF	TGTGCCAGCAGCTTAGCGCCGTCGGGGCGGGCCGAGCAGTACTTC
TRBV2	TRBJ1-6	TRBD1	many	CASRGTGEHSPLHF	TGTGCCAGCAGGGGTACAGGGGAGCATTCACCCCTCCACTTT
TRBV2	TRBJ1-2	TRBD1	NA	CASNSGGSDYGYTF	TGTGCCAGCAACTCAGGGGGCTCCGACTATGGCTACACCTTC
TRBV15	TRBJ2-6	NA	many	CATSRDIGSGANVLTF	TGTGCCACCAGCAGAGATATCGGGAGTGGGGCCAACGTCCTGACTTTC
TRBV29-1	TRBJ2-7	NA	once	CSVRTAGELYF	TGCAGCGTTCGGACAGCCGGGGAGCTGTACTTC
TRBV7-2	TRBJ2-2	NA	many	CASSHIGRGNTGELFF	TGTGCCAGCAGCCATATCGGCAGGGGAAACACCGGGGAGCTGTTTTTT
TRBV29-1	TRBJ2-1	TRBD2	NA	CTGTSGRGEQFF	TGCACCGGGACTAGCGGGAGAGGTGAGCAGTTCTTC
TRBV2	TRBJ2-5	NA	NA	CASSEVGGQGTQYF	TGTGCCAGCAGTGAGGTTGGCGGCCAAGGGACCCAGTACTTC
TRBV10-3	TRBJ2-7	NA	NA	CAISGGLDEQYF	TGTGCCATCAGTGGGGGGCTTGACGAGCAGTACTTC
TRBV11-2	TRBJ2-5	NA	NA	CASSALRASRKQETQYF	TGTGCCAGCAGCGCGTTAAGGGCTAGCAGAAAACAAGAGACCCAGTACTTC
TRBV20-1	TRBJ1-1	TRBD1	NA	CRIGRGDTEAFF	TGCAGGATCGGCAGGGGGGACACTGAAGCTTTCTTT
TRBV28	TRBJ1-2	NA	NA	CASRLTKANYGYTF	TGTGCCAGCAGGCTGACAAAAGCTAACTATGGCTACACCTTC
TRBV29-1	TRBJ2-5	NA	NA	CSVVGHQYF	TGCAGCGTTGTTGGACACCAGTACTTC
TRBV7-3	TRBJ2-7	NA	few	CASSFPGDNYEQYF	TGTGCCAGCAGTTTCCCAGGGGACAACTACGAGCAGTACTTC
TRBV20-1	TRBJ1-1	NA	many	CSVDLRRNTEAFF	TGCAGTGTTGATTTGAGGAGAAACACTGAAGCTTTCTTT
TRBV7-9	TRBJ1-5	NA	NA	CASSHRDNSNQPQHF	TGTGCCAGCAGCCACCGGGACAATAGTAATCAGCCCCAGCATTTT
TRBV30	TRBJ1-1	NA	NA	CAWSVLGRGDTEAFF	TGTGCCTGGAGTGTACTCGGGAGAGGGGACACTGAAGCTTTCTTT
TRBV20-1	TRBJ1-1	NA	many	CSATDRLNTEAFF	TGCAGTGCCACAGACAGGTTGAACACTGAAGCTTTCTTT
TRBV15	TRBJ1-4	TRBD1	once	CATSPRDRGVVKLFF	TGTGCCACCAGCCCCCGGGACAGGGGAGTGGTAAAACTGTTTTTT
TRBV29-1	TRBJ1-2	TRBD1	few	CSAISGGYGYTF	TGCAGCGCAATTTCAGGGGGCTATGGCTACACCTTC
TRBV7-9	TRBJ1-2	NA	NA	CASSLDRISYTF	TGTGCCAGCAGCTTAGATCGAATCTCCTACACCTTC
TRBV9	TRBJ1-2	NA	many	CASSVASASYGYTF	TGTGCCAGCAGCGTAGCCTCAGCGAGCTATGGCTACACCTTC
TRBV4-3	TRBJ1-4	NA	NA	CASSQTRGGNEKLFF	TGCGCCAGCAGCCAAACCCGAGGGGGTAATGAAAAACTGTTTTTT